This T cell receptor beta chain was sequenced during a study of glioma-infiltrating T cells after dendritic cell vaccination (dated by TCRdb to the mid-2010s). Background for the entire study: The cohort included about 15 glioblastoma patients drawn from Phase I and II dendritic cell vaccination trials, of whom 9 were newly diagnosed and 6 had recurrent disease. Patients received autologous tumor lysate-pulsed dendritic cell vaccination between about 2003 and 2013. TCR sequencing metrics, including TIL content and tumor-blood repertoire overlap, were correlated with survival after dendritic cell vaccination. Three intradermal dendritic cell vaccine injections were administered to patients at biweekly intervals in the arm below the axilla. In glioblastoma patients vaccinated with dendritic cells, deep sequencing of TCR beta CDR3 regions served to measure tumor-infiltrating lymphocyte content and to compare repertoires between tumor and blood. The vaccine was prepared from monocyte-derived dendritic cells that were cultured for seven days with IL-4 and GM-CSF and then pulsed overnight with autologous tumor lysate.

V is cut back by 1 base and J by 5 bases, with 4 bases in the junction unmatched. From the cysteine through the phenylalanine, the CDR3 covers 16 amino acids. The entry retains the CDR3 DNA only, 48 bases that are in frame from base 1. CDR1 and CDR2 are drawn from the germline V gene (reference sequence): LNHDA, SQIVND. This sample's time point label indicates: after dendritic cell vaccination, including at tumor progression/relapse. Selection of patients required sufficient residual fresh-frozen tumor tissue and over two years of available survival data. None of the glioblastoma patients carried an isocitrate dehydrogenase mutation, although molecular status otherwise varied. PBMC were collected before vaccination, two weeks after the third vaccination, and at tumor progression if tumor progression occurred. Genomic DNA was extracted with the Qiagen DNeasy Blood extraction Kit. With regard to this clone: Its target antigen remains unknown. One base away there is no much larger clone; base qualities are not given.

Study-wide findings and limitations: The cohort was small and heterogeneous, only a few patients had full blood and tumor sets, and even fewer had initial-recurrent tumor pairs. The response model built on TCR overlap across three groups was characterized as speculative, with prospective validation still needed. TCR clonality showed no direct relationship with survival, which suggests that a diverse polyclonal response may matter. After dendritic cell vaccination, a higher estimated pretreatment TIL content predicted longer time to progression and overall survival.

The immunoSEQ assay amplified TCRB CDR3 regions from roughly 2 micrograms of genomic DNA, or from all available DNA when less than that amount was available. Multiplex PCR used 60 forward primers for TCR V beta segments and 13 reverse primers for J beta segments. To estimate reads per starting template, synthetic control templates were spiked into each sample at limiting dilution. Reads of 87 bp were generated by sequencing on the Illumina HiSeq System. The paper's processing steps were these. PCR and sequencing errors were removed by a nearest neighbor algorithm that merged closely related sequences. TCR overlap was defined as the percentage of unique tumor TCR beta sequences that were also present in the same patient's peripheral blood. TCRdb stores this immuneACCESS table with in-frame sequences only. Part of the clones is absent; in the studies checked, under half of the shortfall reflects unresolved V genes, and no reason is known for the rest. From that table come the V and J calls and clone size; the DNA was used to work out D and trimming. Across this sample there are roughly 85,000 clones, with 85% seen only once. In total, the top ten clones hold roughly 8.4% of the sample.

The receptor comes from a human donor with glioblastoma. The rearranged segments are TRBV19 and TRBJ2-2; 10 central nucleotides agree with TRBD1. The sequencing here drew on blood, taken after dendritic cell vaccination. CDR3 region: CASSIGQGARTGELFF. The nucleotide sequence reads as follows: TGTGCCAGTAGTATAGGACAGGGGGCGAGAACCGGGGAGCTGTTTTTT.